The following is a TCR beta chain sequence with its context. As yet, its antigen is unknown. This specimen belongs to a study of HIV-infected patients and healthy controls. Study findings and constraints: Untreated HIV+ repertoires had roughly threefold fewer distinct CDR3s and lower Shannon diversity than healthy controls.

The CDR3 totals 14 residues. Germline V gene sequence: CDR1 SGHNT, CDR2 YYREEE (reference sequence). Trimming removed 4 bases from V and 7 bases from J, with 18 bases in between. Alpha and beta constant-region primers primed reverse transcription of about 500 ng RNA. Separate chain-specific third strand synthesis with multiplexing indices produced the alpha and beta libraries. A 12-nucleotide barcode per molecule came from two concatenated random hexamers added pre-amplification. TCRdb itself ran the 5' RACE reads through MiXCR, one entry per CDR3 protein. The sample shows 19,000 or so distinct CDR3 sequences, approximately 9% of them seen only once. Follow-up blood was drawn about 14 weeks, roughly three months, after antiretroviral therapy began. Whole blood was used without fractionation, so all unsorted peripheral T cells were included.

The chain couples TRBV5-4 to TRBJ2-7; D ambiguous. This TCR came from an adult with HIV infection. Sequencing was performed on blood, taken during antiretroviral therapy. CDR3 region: CASSHRAKTMEQYF. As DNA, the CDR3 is TGTGCCAGCAGCCACAGAGCGAAGACAATGGAGCAGTACTTC.